One and the same sample provided the 2 T cell receptor beta chains below, sequenced in a study of OX40 agonist ivuxolimab in advanced cancers. Produced via immunoSEQ multiplex PCR; TCRdb's table is partial and in-frame only. Here the sample spans approximately 43,000 clones, around four fifths being singletons. The sample in question was CD4+ or CD8+ T cells sorted from blood, obtained in a trial of the OX40 agonist ivuxolimab. These receptors were collected from an adult with an advanced solid tumor such as melanoma, head and neck, liver or kidney cancer.

V gene TRBV6-5 combines with J gene TRBJ2-3, with D possibly being TRBD1 or TRBD2 (5 bases each). The germline V and J ends were trimmed by 8 bases and 0 bases, with 12 bases remaining between them. CDR1 is MNHEY and CDR2 is SVGAGI in the germline V gene. This CDR3 contains 14 residues. CDR3 region: CASRRTSSTDTQYF. In DNA, the CDR3 is TGTGCCAGCCGGAGGACATCTAGCACAGATACGCAGTATTTT.

The V call is TRBV18, the J call TRBJ2-3, with D possibly being TRBD2 (7 bases). This CDR3 spans 17 amino acids. Germline assignment: CDR1 KGHSH and CDR2 LQKENI. V was trimmed by 1 base and J by 4 bases, leaving 18 bases between them. The CDR3 sequence: CASSPQQGGAGPDTQYF. In DNA form, the CDR3 reads TGTGCCAGCTCACCACAACAGGGAGGGGCTGGTCCAGATACGCAGTATTTT.